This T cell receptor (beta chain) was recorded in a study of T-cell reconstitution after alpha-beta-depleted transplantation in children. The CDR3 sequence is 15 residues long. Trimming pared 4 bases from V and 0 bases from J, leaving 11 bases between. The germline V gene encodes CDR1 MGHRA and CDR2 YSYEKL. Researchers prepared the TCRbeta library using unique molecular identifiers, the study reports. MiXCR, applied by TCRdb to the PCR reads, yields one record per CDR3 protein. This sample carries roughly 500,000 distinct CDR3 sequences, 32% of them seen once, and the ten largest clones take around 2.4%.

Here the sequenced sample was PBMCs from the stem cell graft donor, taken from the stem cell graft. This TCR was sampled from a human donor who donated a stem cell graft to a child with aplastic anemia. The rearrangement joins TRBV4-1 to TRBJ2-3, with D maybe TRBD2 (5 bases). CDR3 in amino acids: CASSPPRGSTDTQYF. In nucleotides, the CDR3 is TGCGCCAGCAGCCCCCCCCGGGGTAGCACAGATACGCAGTATTTT.